This is a list of T cell receptor beta chains from one sample in a study of OX40 agonist ivuxolimab in advanced cancers. Produced via immunoSEQ multiplex PCR; TCRdb's table is partial and in-frame only. The sample gives tens of thousands of clones, 84% of which show up once; under 3.5% is in the top ten. The sample was CD4+ or CD8+ T cells sorted from blood, taken in a trial of the OX40 agonist ivuxolimab. All receptors come from an adult with an advanced solid tumor such as melanoma, head and neck, liver or kidney cancer. The CDR3 runs from the conserved cysteine through the conserved F or W. Each record gives: D gene, CDR3 length, J gene, V gene, clone size, CDR3 DNA, CDR3 protein. A D gene is named only where the DNA matches it firmly. Clone size, where shown, is once, few, many, or a class for clones that have expanded.

D: .
length: 13
J: TRBJ2-5
V: TRBV5-1
size: .
DNA: TGCGCCAGCAGCTTGTGGTGGGAAGGGACCCAGTACTTC
CDR3: CASSLWWEGTQYF

D: TRBD1
length: 19
J: TRBJ1-1
V: TRBV5-1
size: .
DNA: TGCGCCAGCACGCGAAAGGTCAGTGGCGCAGGGGGAATGAACACTGAAGCTTTCTTT
CDR3: CASTRKVSGAGGMNTEAFF

D: .
length: 14
J: TRBJ1-3
V: TRBV10-3
size: .
DNA: TGTGCCATCAGTGAGAGGGAGGCTGGAAACACCATATATTTT
CDR3: CAISEREAGNTIYF

D: .
length: 12
J: TRBJ2-3
V: TRBV10-3
size: once
DNA: TGTGCCATCAGAGGAGAAACCGATACGCAGTATTTT
CDR3: CAIRGETDTQYF

D: .
length: 16
J: TRBJ1-3
V: TRBV5-1
size: .
DNA: TGCGCCAGCAGCTTGGTAGGACACCTCTCTGGAAACACCATATATTTT
CDR3: CASSLVGHLSGNTIYF

D: TRBD2
length: 16
J: TRBJ2-5
V: TRBV7-9
size: .
DNA: TGTGCCAGCAGCTTTTCTGGCGGGGGGGCCACTGAGACCCAGTACTTC
CDR3: CASSFSGGGATETQYF

D: .
length: 13
J: TRBJ1-1
V: TRBV14
size: .
DNA: TGTGCCAGCAGCCAGGAGTTTTGGACTGAAGCTTTCTTT
CDR3: CASSQEFWTEAFF

D: .
length: 15
J: TRBJ2-3
V: TRBV4-2
size: .
DNA: TGTGCCAGCAGCCAAGATAGGGGGGCAGCGGATACGCAGTATTTT
CDR3: CASSQDRGAADTQYF

D: .
length: 14
J: TRBJ1-1
V: TRBV5-1
size: few
DNA: TGCGCCAGCAGCGCTACACGGTGGAACACTGAAGCTTTCTTT
CDR3: CASSATRWNTEAFF

D: TRBD2
length: 15
J: TRBJ2-3
V: TRBV9
size: .
DNA: TGTGCCAGCAGCTCTACTAGCGGGGGGGGAGATACGCAGTATTTT
CDR3: CASSSTSGGGDTQYF

D: TRBD1
length: 14
J: TRBJ2-5
V: TRBV28
size: .
DNA: TGTGCCAGCAGAACAGACAGGGTTTTTGGGACCCAGTACTTC
CDR3: CASRTDRVFGTQYF

D: .
length: 13
J: TRBJ1-6
V: TRBV6-1
size: few
DNA: TGTGCCAGCAGTGAAGCGTGGGTGGGGCCCCTCCACTTT
CDR3: CASSEAWVGPLHF

D: .
length: 14
J: TRBJ1-3
V: TRBV6-5
size: .
DNA: TGTGCCAGCAGTTACTCGGGGGGGGGAAACACCATATATTTT
CDR3: CASSYSGGGNTIYF

D: TRBD2
length: 16
J: TRBJ2-2
V: TRBV15
size: .
DNA: TGTGCCACCAGTTCTCGACTAGCGGGCCGCACCGGGGAGCTGTTTTTT
CDR3: CATSSRLAGRTGELFF

D: .
length: 14
J: TRBJ1-1
V: TRBV7-9
size: .
DNA: TGTGCCAGCAGCTTACAGGCCAAGGGCACTGAAGCTTTCTTT
CDR3: CASSLQAKGTEAFF

D: TRBD1
length: 15
J: TRBJ1-4
V: TRBV11-2
size: .
DNA: TGTGCCAGCAGCTTAGGACAGGGAGGTTATGAAAAACTGTTTTTT
CDR3: CASSLGQGGYEKLFF

D: .
length: 16
J: TRBJ1-6
V: TRBV30
size: .
DNA: TGTGCCTGGCAAGACAGGCCAAGCTCCTATAATTCACCCCTCCACTTT
CDR3: CAWQDRPSSYNSPLHF

D: .
length: 15
J: TRBJ1-5
V: TRBV4-3
size: .
DNA: TGCGCCAGCAGCCAAGAGTCCGGGTTAAATCAGCCCCAGCATTTT
CDR3: CASSQESGLNQPQHF

D: .
length: 16
J: TRBJ2-1
V: TRBV9
size: .
DNA: TGTGCCAGCAGCGTAGCCTTGGGGGGACAGTACAATGAGCAGTTCTTC
CDR3: CASSVALGGQYNEQFF

D: .
length: 13
J: TRBJ1-1
V: TRBV2
size: .
DNA: TGTGCCAGCAGTGGACAGGAGAACACTGAAGCTTTCTTT
CDR3: CASSGQENTEAFF

D: .
length: 16
J: TRBJ1-5
V: TRBV27
size: .
DNA: TGTGCCAGCAGTCCCCCGGGGGGCCTTAGGGATCAGCCCCAGCATTTT
CDR3: CASSPPGGLRDQPQHF

D: TRBD2
length: 15
J: TRBJ2-3
V: TRBV7-8
size: .
DNA: TGTGCCAGCAGCCCGCGGACTAGCGGGGGGGATACGCAGTATTTT
CDR3: CASSPRTSGGDTQYF

D: .
length: 14
J: TRBJ2-2
V: TRBV7-9
size: .
DNA: TGTGCCAGCAGCCCCGAGGGGGTGGCCGGGGAGCTGTTTTTT
CDR3: CASSPEGVAGELFF

D: .
length: 16
J: TRBJ1-2
V: TRBV6-4
size: .
DNA: TGTGCCAGCAGAGACATCAGGGGTTACCAGAACTATGGCTACACCTTC
CDR3: CASRDIRGYQNYGYTF

D: .
length: 14
J: TRBJ1-1
V: TRBV7-9
size: .
DNA: TGTGCCAGCAGCCCGGCGACAATGAACACTGAAGCTTTCTTT
CDR3: CASSPATMNTEAFF

D: TRBD1
length: 15
J: TRBJ2-3
V: TRBV13
size: .
DNA: TGTGCCAGCAGCCCTCGGGACAGCGGAGCAGATACGCAGTATTTT
CDR3: CASSPRDSGADTQYF

D: .
length: 14
J: TRBJ1-6
V: TRBV5-1
size: once
DNA: TGCGCCAGCAGTTCGTTACAGAATAATTCACCCCTCCACTTT
CDR3: CASSSLQNNSPLHF

D: .
length: 13
J: TRBJ1-2
V: TRBV5-4
size: .
DNA: TGTGCCAGCAGCTTCGGCCGGAACTATGGCTACACCTTC
CDR3: CASSFGRNYGYTF

D: TRBD1
length: 15
J: TRBJ1-5
V: TRBV18
size: .
DNA: TGTGCCAGCTCACCAGACAGGGGCGGAAATCAGCCCCAGCATTTT
CDR3: CASSPDRGGNQPQHF

D: .
length: 13
J: TRBJ2-2
V: TRBV2
size: .
DNA: TGTGCCAGCAGTGGGGTACTTACCGGGGAGCTGTTTTTT
CDR3: CASSGVLTGELFF

D: TRBD2
length: 17
J: TRBJ2-6
V: TRBV19
size: few
DNA: TGTGCCAGTAGTATGGGGACTAGCTCCGCTGGGGCCAACGTCCTGACTTTC
CDR3: CASSMGTSSAGANVLTF

D: .
length: 14
J: TRBJ1-6
V: TRBV7-3
size: .
DNA: TGTGCCAGCAGCAAGGAAGCTTATAATTCACCCCTCCACTTT
CDR3: CASSKEAYNSPLHF

D: .
length: 13
J: TRBJ2-1
V: TRBV7-9
size: .
DNA: TGTGCCAGCAGCTTAGAGAGCGGTCTCGTGCCGTTCTTC
CDR3: CASSLESGLVPFF

D: .
length: 15
J: TRBJ1-1
V: TRBV2
size: .
DNA: TGTGCCAGCCGGGAGGAACGCCTGGCGAGGACTGAAGCTTTCTTT
CDR3: CASREERLARTEAFF

D: TRBD1
length: 15
J: TRBJ1-4
V: TRBV18
size: few
DNA: TGTGCCAGCTCACCACGACAGGGAACGAGTGAAAAACTGTTTTTT
CDR3: CASSPRQGTSEKLFF

D: TRBD1
length: 15
J: TRBJ1-4
V: TRBV15
size: .
DNA: TGTGCCACCAGCAGAGGGGGACAGGGTGTCGAAAAACTGTTTTTT
CDR3: CATSRGGQGVEKLFF

D: .
length: 14
J: TRBJ1-2
V: TRBV7-9
size: once
DNA: TGTGCCAGCACGAGTGGAGGGCTTTATTATGGCTACACCTTC
CDR3: CASTSGGLYYGYTF

D: .
length: 12
J: TRBJ2-5
V: TRBV29-1
size: .
DNA: TGCAGCGTTGATCTGGGGGGAGAGACCCAGTACTTC
CDR3: CSVDLGGETQYF

D: .
length: 16
J: TRBJ1-5
V: TRBV4-3
size: .
DNA: TGCGCCAGCAGCCAAGATTCCGGAGGGAGGAATCAGCCCCAGCATTTT
CDR3: CASSQDSGGRNQPQHF

D: .
length: 15
J: TRBJ2-5
V: TRBV6-6
size: .
DNA: TGTGCCAGCAGTTACTCGGGGCAGGTTGGGGAGACCCAGTACTTC
CDR3: CASSYSGQVGETQYF

D: TRBD1
length: 14
J: TRBJ2-2
V: TRBV2
size: .
DNA: TGTGCCAGCAGCTGGACAGGGGGCGGTGGGGAGCTGTTTTTT
CDR3: CASSWTGGGGELFF

D: TRBD1
length: 14
J: TRBJ2-1
V: TRBV7-6
size: .
DNA: TGTGCCAGCAGCTTAGGGGCACAGGGGCGTGAGCAGTTCTTC
CDR3: CASSLGAQGREQFF

D: .
length: 14
J: TRBJ1-5
V: TRBV12-2
size: .
DNA: TGTGCAAGTCAGGGGCGCCGGGGCAATCAGCCCCAGCATTTT
CDR3: CASQGRRGNQPQHF

D: TRBD1
length: 14
J: TRBJ1-2
V: TRBV7-2
size: .
DNA: TGTGCCAGCAGCCTTGGACAGGGAAACTATGGCTACACCTTC
CDR3: CASSLGQGNYGYTF

D: .
length: 14
J: TRBJ2-7
V: TRBV6-6
size: .
DNA: TGTGCCAGCACCCTAACCGGGATGAGATACGAGCAGTACTTC
CDR3: CASTLTGMRYEQYF

D: .
length: 14
J: TRBJ2-2
V: TRBV6-1
size: .
DNA: TGTGCCAGTCGGACCGGGAAGAACACCGGGGAGCTGTTTTTT
CDR3: CASRTGKNTGELFF

D: .
length: 14
J: TRBJ2-3
V: TRBV7-8
size: .
DNA: TGTGCCAGCAGCTTGGACAAAACCACAGATACGCAGTATTTT
CDR3: CASSLDKTTDTQYF

D: .
length: 15
J: TRBJ2-5
V: TRBV19
size: .
DNA: TGTGCCAGTAGTATTCCGGGACACCCAGTGGAGACCCAGTACTTC
CDR3: CASSIPGHPVETQYF

D: .
length: 13
J: TRBJ1-4
V: TRBV6-5
size: .
DNA: TGTGCCAGCACCAGAGGGGTTAATGAAAAACTGTTTTTT
CDR3: CASTRGVNEKLFF

D: .
length: 11
J: TRBJ2-5
V: TRBV6-5
size: few
DNA: TGTGCCAGCAGTTCCCGAGAGACCCAGTACTTC
CDR3: CASSSRETQYF

D: TRBD1
length: 15
J: TRBJ1-1
V: TRBV5-1
size: .
DNA: TGCGCCAGCAGCTTGACGGGACAGGGGTCTTCCGAAGCTTTCTTT
CDR3: CASSLTGQGSSEAFF

D: .
length: 14
J: TRBJ1-4
V: TRBV28
size: .
DNA: TGTGCCAGCGGTAGCTTAGGGGGTTTGGAAAAACTGTTTTTT
CDR3: CASGSLGGLEKLFF